One sample yielded the 25 T cell receptor beta chains listed below, sequenced in a study of cytomegalovirus exposure and HLA in healthy donors. It was with 60 Vbeta and 13 Jbeta primers that the PCR ran. Produced via immunoSEQ multiplex PCR; TCRdb's table is partial and in-frame only. This sample carries about 130,000 clones, about 82% of them seen once, and the ten largest clones take roughly 1.2%. Sequences were obtained from PBMCs. All receptors derive from a boy younger than 18 in good health and CMV-seronegative.

To note about this clone: At one end the junction does not follow the germline gene, possibly because of a read error. The rearrangement uses TRBV7-2 and TRBJ2-1, with D perhaps TRBD2 (7 bases). Germline CDR1 and CDR2: SGHTA and FQGNSA. The CDR3 contains 16 residues. CDR3 residues: CASSLLGGAGYNKQFF. Here the CDR3 DNA reads TGTGCCAGCAGCTTGCTTGGGGGGGCGGGGTACAATAAGCAGTTCTTC.

This clone is a singleton in its sample. The V call is TRBV5-4, the J call TRBJ2-5; 8 positions agree with TRBD2. V gave up 8 bases and J gave up 6 bases; unmatched junction bases: 6. The V gene's germline CDR1 is SGHNT and CDR2 YYREEE (reference sequence). This CDR3 spans 12 amino acids. As DNA, the CDR3 is TGTGCCAGTCGGGAGGGCTCCCAGACCCAGTACTTC. Amino acid sequence: CASREGSQTQYF.

This clone has just one count. The chain is built from TRBV6-1 and TRBJ1-5, with 9 bases identical to TRBD1. Germline V gene sequence: CDR1 MNHNS, CDR2 SASEGT. J was trimmed by 7 bases and V by 11 bases; bases with no gene match: 6. CDR3 length: 12 residues. The CDR3 is CACRDRDQPQHF. The CDR3 DNA reads TGTGCCTGCCGGGACAGGGACCAGCCCCAGCATTTT.

The rearrangement joins TRBV2 to TRBJ2-7, with D possibly TRBD2 on 7 matching bases. Germline V gene lookup returns CDR1 SNHLY and CDR2 FYNNEI. The CDR3 spans 14 residues. V lost 4 bases to trimming and J lost 6 bases, with 16 bases between them. The DNA for the CDR3 is TGTGCCAGCAGTGGGGGGGGCCAGCCCGGCGAGCAGTACTTC. Residues: CASSGGGQPGEQYF.

The DNA for the CDR3 is TGTGCCAGCAGTTATGATGGGAGGGCGGCCGGGGAGCTGTTTTTT. Its translation: CASSYDGRAAGELFF. The chain couples TRBV6-5 to TRBJ2-2; 7 positions agree with TRBD2. The CDR3 totals 15 residues. CDR1 and CDR2 (germline): MNHEY, SVGAGI. V lost 3 bases and J lost 6; bases outside the gene matches: 7.

This clone appeared a few times. The chain is built from TRBV1 and TRBJ1-2; the tabulated D call, TRBD1, remains unverified against the DNA. TRBV1 is shown as a pseudogene. The CDR3 runs 16 residues. CDR3 coding DNA: TGCACCAGCAGCCAAGGAAACAGGGCTCGCTCCTATGGCTACACCTTC. It codes for CTSSQGNRARSYGYTF.

This rearrangement joins TRBV6-5 to TRBJ2-5; 11 bases are shared with TRBD2. This CDR3 contains 15 residues. Germline trimming cut 4 bases from V and 4 bases from J; bases unmatched to any gene: 5. In germline, CDR1 is MNHEY, CDR2 SVGAGI. CDR3 DNA: TGTGCCAGCAGTTTTTTAGCGGGAGGGTCAGAGACCCAGTACTTC. Encoded protein: CASSFLAGGSETQYF.

The J gene is TRBJ2-3, the V gene TRBV29-1; 7 bases are a match to TRBD2. V gave up 7 bases and J gave up 7 bases; unmatched junction bases: 11. Germline V gene data show CDR1 as SQVTM and CDR2 as ANQGSEA. The CDR3 length is 13 residues. This CDR3 reads CSGEGTSFHTQYF. As DNA, the CDR3 is TGCAGCGGGGAGGGCACTTCTTTCCATACGCAGTATTTT.

J is TRBJ2-7 and V is TRBV5-6; 10 nucleotides line up with TRBD2. The V gene end was trimmed by 2 bases and the J gene end by 4 bases; junction bases not matched to a gene: 6. This CDR3 spans 15 amino acids. The germline CDR1 and CDR2 sequences are SGHDT and YYEEEE. The CDR3 DNA reads as TGTGCCAGCAGCTTTCAGTCAGCGGGAGGGTACGAGCAGTACTTC. Translating gives CASSFQSAGGYEQYF.

Details on this clone: Because it lacks the conserved phenylalanine or tryptophan at the end, this CDR3 is likely a read error. It is unclear where the CDR3 begins or ends on the DNA, so no DNA is shown, and the CDR3 is as TCRdb lists it. V usage is TRBV7-9 and J usage is TRBJ1-2; the D call of TRBD1 is as the table states it, not checked on the DNA. The CDR3 has 11 residues if both end residues are counted. Germline CDR1 SEHNR, CDR2 FQNEAQ (reference sequence). The chain's CDR3 is CASSLESIPPL.

This chain uses TRBV5-1 with TRBJ2-7, with a tentative D call TRBD1 (6 bases). Trimming left V 4 bases short and J 4 bases short, with 12 bases between. From germline, CDR1 is SGHRS and CDR2 YFSETQ. This CDR3 region has 13 residues. The CDR3 nucleotides are TGCGCCAGCAGCATCCTGACAGGTTACGAGCAGTACTTC. Translation: CASSILTGYEQYF. Filled out from reference TRBV5-1 and TRBJ2-7, the complete variable domain reads KAGVTQTPRYLIKTRGQQVTLSCSPISGHRSVSWYQQTPGQGLQFLFEYFSETQRNKGNFPGRFSGRQFSNSRSEMNVSTLELGDSALYLCASSILTGYEQYFGPGTRLTVT.

The chain uses TRBV25-1 and TRBJ2-3; TRBD2 might be the D (6 bases). The CDR3 totals 15 residues. Trimming cost V 2 bases and J 4 bases, with 13 bases left between them. CDR1 MGHDK and CDR2 SYGVNS come from the germline V gene. CDR3 loop: CASSEDRDSSDTQYF. For the CDR3, the DNA is TGTGCCAGCAGTGAAGATAGGGACTCGTCAGATACGCAGTATTTT.

This clone was seen a single time. The V call is TRBV11-2, the J call TRBJ1-3; no firm D call. This CDR3 region has 14 residues. Trimming shortened V by 2 bases and J by 4 bases, and 9 bases separated the two germline ends. Per the germline V gene, CDR1 is SGHAT and CDR2 is FQNNGV. The CDR3 reads CASSLTPGGNTIYF. Written as DNA, the CDR3 is TGTGCCAGCAGCTTAACCCCGGGGGGAAACACCATATATTTT.

The V call is TRBV5-5, the J call TRBJ2-1; a possible D gene is TRBD2 (5 bases). V lost 4 bases, J lost 7 bases, and 6 bases lay in between. This CDR3 is 11 amino acids long. The germline V gene has CDR1 SGHKS and CDR2 YYEKEE (reference sequence). The CDR3 DNA sequence: TGTGCCAGCAGCCCGGGGAATGAGCAGTTCTTC. This sequence encodes CASSPGNEQFF.

This clone was detected only a few times. The chain has TRBV7-9 and TRBJ1-2; TRBD1 matches at 12 bases. With V trimmed by 6 bases and J by 6 bases, 11 bases remained unmatched. Germline CDR1 reads SEHNR; CDR2 reads FQNEAQ (reference sequence). CDR3 length equals 16 residues. The CDR3 spells CASRTGTGGGENGYTF. DNA for the CDR3: TGTGCCAGCAGGACCGGGACAGGGGGCGGAGAAAATGGCTACACCTTC.

This rearrangement joins TRBV11-2 to TRBJ2-7; the match to TRBD2 covers 9 bases. CDR1 and CDR2 (germline): SGHAT, FQNNGV. Losses at the gene ends were 1 base for V and 4 bases for J; bases not matched to a gene: 5. The CDR3 totals 15 residues. CDR3 in amino acids: CASSLVLAGDYEQYF. DNA of the CDR3: TGTGCCAGCAGCTTAGTCTTAGCGGGAGATTACGAGCAGTACTTC.

The V gene is TRBV7-9, the J gene TRBJ1-1; TRBD1 might be the D (5 bases). V was cut by 5 bases and J by 5 bases, with 15 bases left in between. Per the germline V gene, CDR1 is SEHNR and CDR2 is FQNEAQ (reference sequence). There are 14 residues in the CDR3. The CDR3 nucleotides read TGTGCCAGCAGCCGGCGGGGGGAGGGTACTGAAGCTTTCTTT. This codes for CASSRRGEGTEAFF.

The chain combines TRBV30 with TRBJ2-1; 7 nucleotides line up with TRBD2. From germline, CDR1 is GTSNPN and CDR2 SVGIG (reference sequence). The CDR3 is made up of 14 amino acids. J was trimmed by 0 bases and V by 4 bases; bases with no gene match: 3. CDR3 sequence (DNA): TGTGCCTGGAACGGGGGGAGCTCCTACAATGAGCAGTTCTTC. Encoded protein: CAWNGGSSYNEQFF.

The chain employs TRBV5-6 and TRBJ2-7; 7 positions match TRBD2. CDR3 size: 15 residues. With 3 bases clipped from V and 7 bases from J, the junction kept 13 bases outside the gene matches. Germline lookup yields CDR1 SGHDT and CDR2 YYEEEE. CDR3 protein: CASSSSLAVLGEQYF. The CDR3 DNA is TGTGCCAGCAGCTCAAGTCTAGCGGTGCTGGGGGAGCAGTACTTC. Drawing the rest from reference TRBV5-6 and TRBJ2-7, the complete variable domain is DAGVTQSPTHLIKTRGQQVTLRCSPKSGHDTVSWYQQALGQGPQFIFQYYEEEERQRGNFPDRFSGHQFPNYSSELNVNALLLGDSALYLCASSSSLAVLGEQYFGPGTRLTVT.

This clone appeared a few times. This chain joins TRBV27 and TRBJ1-1; D unresolved. Trimming took 4 bases from V and 4 from J, leaving 16 bases between them. CDR1 MNHEY and CDR2 SMNVEV come from the germline V gene (reference sequence). CDR3 size: 15 residues. CDR3 coding DNA: TGTGCCAGCAGTTCCCAGGCTACACGGGGCACTGAAGCTTTCTTT. Its translation is CASSSQATRGTEAFF.

The rearrangement links TRBV6-4 to TRBJ2-7, with D perhaps matching TRBD1 (7 bases). From germline, CDR1 is MRHNA and CDR2 SNTAGT. The CDR3 covers 14 residues. V was cut by 2 bases and J by 4 bases, with 12 bases left in between. The CDR3 sequence is CASSDEGAGYEQYF. Here the CDR3 DNA reads TGTGCCAGCAGTGACGAGGGGGCGGGGTACGAGCAGTACTTC.

V gene TRBV30 combines with J gene TRBJ1-1; TRBD1 agrees at 8 bases. CDR3 length: 17 residues. Germline V gives CDR1 GTSNPN, CDR2 SVGIG (reference sequence). V shed 0 bases and J 0 bases; nucleotides not matched to a gene: 9. The CDR3: CAWSVDRVTNMNTEAFF. CDR3 DNA: TGTGCCTGGAGTGTGGACAGGGTTACCAATATGAACACTGAAGCTTTCTTT.

In nucleotides, the CDR3 is TGCGCCAGCAGCCCGAGTCGGGTGAGCTCCTACGAGCAGTACTTC. Encoded protein: CASSPSRVSSYEQYF. This chain joins TRBV4-3 and TRBJ2-7; the D is unclear. CDR1 is LGHNA and CDR2 is YSLEER in the germline V gene. V was cut by 4 bases and J by 0 bases, with 13 bases left in between. This CDR3 has 15 amino acids.

The V and J genes are TRBV5-1 and TRBJ2-7; D call uncertain. The CDR3 extends over 13 amino acids. CDR1 is SGHRS, CDR2 YFSETQ, per germline. V was shortened by 0 bases and J by 4 bases, with 8 bases between the two germline ends. The CDR3 here is CASSLGQKYEQYF. DNA of the CDR3: TGCGCCAGCAGCTTGGGACAAAAGTACGAGCAGTACTTC. Variable domain in full (rest from reference TRBV5-1 and TRBJ2-7): KAGVTQTPRYLIKTRGQQVTLSCSPISGHRSVSWYQQTPGQGLQFLFEYFSETQRNKGNFPGRFSGRQFSNSRSEMNVSTLELGDSALYLCASSLGQKYEQYFGPGTRLTVT.

This rearrangement joins TRBV30 to TRBJ2-1; 12 nucleotides agree with TRBD2. Germline V gene lookup returns CDR1 GTSNPN and CDR2 SVGIG (reference sequence). CDR3 size: 15 residues. V was clipped by 3 bases and J by 8 bases; unmatched bases: 8. The CDR3 region is CAWRLAGGLTYEQFF. DNA of the CDR3: TGTGCCTGGAGACTAGCGGGAGGTCTTACGTATGAGCAGTTCTTC.